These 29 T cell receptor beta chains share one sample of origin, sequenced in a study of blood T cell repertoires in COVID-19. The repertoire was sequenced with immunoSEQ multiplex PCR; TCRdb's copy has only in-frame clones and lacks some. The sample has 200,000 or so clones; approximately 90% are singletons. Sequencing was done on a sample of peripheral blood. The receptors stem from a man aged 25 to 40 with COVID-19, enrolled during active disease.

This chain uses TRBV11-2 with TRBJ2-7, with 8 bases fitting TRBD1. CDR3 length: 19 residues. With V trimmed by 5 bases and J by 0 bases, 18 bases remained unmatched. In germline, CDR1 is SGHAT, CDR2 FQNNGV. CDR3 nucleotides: TGTGCCAGCAGCCGAGGGGGTAGGACAGGGACGGGTAGCTCCTACGAGCAGTACTTC. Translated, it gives CASSRGGRTGTGSSYEQYF.

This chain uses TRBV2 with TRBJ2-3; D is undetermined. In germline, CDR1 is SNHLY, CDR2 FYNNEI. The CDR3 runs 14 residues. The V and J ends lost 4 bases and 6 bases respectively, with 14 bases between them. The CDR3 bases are TGTGCCAGCAGTGCAGAAAGGAGCCCGGATACGCAGTATTTT. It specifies CASSAERSPDTQYF. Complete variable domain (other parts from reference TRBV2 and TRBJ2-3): EPEVTQTPSHQVTQMGQEVILRCVPISNHLYFYWYRQILGQKVEFLVSFYNNEISEKSEIFDDQFSVERPDGSNFTLKIRSTKLEDSAMYFCASSAERSPDTQYFGPGTRLTVL.

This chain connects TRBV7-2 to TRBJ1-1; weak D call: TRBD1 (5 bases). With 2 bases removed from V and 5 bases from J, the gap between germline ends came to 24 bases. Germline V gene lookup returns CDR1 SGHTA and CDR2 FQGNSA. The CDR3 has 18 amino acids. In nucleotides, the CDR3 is TGTGCCAGCAGCTTAAGAGGATTGCGGGGCAGCGGCGGGACTGAAGCTTTCTTT. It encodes CASSLRGLRGSGGTEAFF.

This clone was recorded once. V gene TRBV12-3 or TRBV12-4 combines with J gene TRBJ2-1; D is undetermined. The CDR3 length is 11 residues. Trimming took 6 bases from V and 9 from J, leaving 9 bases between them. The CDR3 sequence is CASRIVFEQFF. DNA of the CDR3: TGTGCCAGCAGGATAGTTTTTGAGCAGTTCTTC.

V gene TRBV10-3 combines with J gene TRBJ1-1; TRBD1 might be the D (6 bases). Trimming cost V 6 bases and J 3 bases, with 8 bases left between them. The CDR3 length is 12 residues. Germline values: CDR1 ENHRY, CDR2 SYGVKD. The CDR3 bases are TGTGCCATCAGACAGGGCGACACTGAAGCTTTCTTT. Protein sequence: CAIRQGDTEAFF.

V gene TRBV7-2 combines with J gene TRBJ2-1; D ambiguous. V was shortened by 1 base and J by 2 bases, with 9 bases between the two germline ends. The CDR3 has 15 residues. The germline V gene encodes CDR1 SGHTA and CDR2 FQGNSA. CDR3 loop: CASSLVSVAYNEQFF. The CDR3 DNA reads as TGTGCCAGCAGCTTAGTATCAGTTGCCTACAATGAGCAGTTCTTC.

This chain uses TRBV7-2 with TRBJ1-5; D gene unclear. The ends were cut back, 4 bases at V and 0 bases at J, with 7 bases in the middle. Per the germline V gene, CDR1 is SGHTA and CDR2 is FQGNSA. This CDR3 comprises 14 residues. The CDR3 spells CASSSSLSNQPQHF. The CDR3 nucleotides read TGTGCCAGCAGCTCTAGCCTTAGCAATCAGCCCCAGCATTTT.

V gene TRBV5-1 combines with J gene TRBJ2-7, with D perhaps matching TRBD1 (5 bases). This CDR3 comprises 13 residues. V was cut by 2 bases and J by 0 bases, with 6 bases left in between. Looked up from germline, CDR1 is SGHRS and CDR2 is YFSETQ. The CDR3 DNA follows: TGCGCCAGCAGCTTTGACAGCTCCTACGAGCAGTACTTC. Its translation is CASSFDSSYEQYF.

CDR3 sequence reads: CASSLGSQGRYNEQFF. The CDR3 region has the DNA TGTGCCAGCAGCTTAGGTAGCCAGGGTCGCTACAATGAGCAGTTCTTC. This chain links TRBV7-8 with TRBJ2-1; possibly TRBD1 for D (5 bases). The V end lost 1 base, the J end lost 3 bases, and 13 bases lay between the germline ends. CDR1 is SGHVS, CDR2 FQNEAQ, per germline. The CDR3 is 16 residues long.

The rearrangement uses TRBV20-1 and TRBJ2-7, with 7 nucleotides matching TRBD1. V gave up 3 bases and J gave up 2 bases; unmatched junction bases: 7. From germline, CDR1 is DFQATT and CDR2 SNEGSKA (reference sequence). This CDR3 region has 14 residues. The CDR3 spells CSASPKQGTYEQYF. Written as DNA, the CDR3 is TGCAGTGCTAGTCCAAAACAGGGGACCTACGAGCAGTACTTC.

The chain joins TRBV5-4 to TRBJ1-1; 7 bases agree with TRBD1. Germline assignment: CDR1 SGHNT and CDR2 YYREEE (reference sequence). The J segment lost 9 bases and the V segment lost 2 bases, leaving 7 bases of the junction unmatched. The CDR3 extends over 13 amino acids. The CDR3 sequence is CASSLWQGVKAFF. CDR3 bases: TGTGCCAGCAGCTTATGGCAGGGGGTAAAAGCTTTCTTT.

CDR3 amino acids: CASRGTPGDEQFF. In DNA, the CDR3 is TGTGCCAGCCGGGGGACCCCGGGTGATGAGCAGTTCTTC. The V call is TRBV2, the J call TRBJ2-1, with TRBD2 as a possible D gene (6 bases). Germline CDR1 is SNHLY and CDR2 is FYNNEI. Trimming took 8 bases from V and 8 from J, leaving 16 bases between them. The CDR3 is 13 residues long.

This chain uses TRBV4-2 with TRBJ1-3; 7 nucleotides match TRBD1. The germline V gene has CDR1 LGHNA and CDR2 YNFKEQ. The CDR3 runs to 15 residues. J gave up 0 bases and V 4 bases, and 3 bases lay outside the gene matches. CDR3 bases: TGTGCCAGCAGCCTACGGACAGGCTCTGGAAACACCATATATTTT. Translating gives CASSLRTGSGNTIYF.

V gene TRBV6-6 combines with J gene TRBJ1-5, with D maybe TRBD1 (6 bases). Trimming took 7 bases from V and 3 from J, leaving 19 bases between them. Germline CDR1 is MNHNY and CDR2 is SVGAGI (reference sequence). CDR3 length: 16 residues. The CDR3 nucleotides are TGTGCCAGCACTGATAATCTCGGACAGATCAATCAGCCCCAGCATTTT. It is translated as CASTDNLGQINQPQHF.

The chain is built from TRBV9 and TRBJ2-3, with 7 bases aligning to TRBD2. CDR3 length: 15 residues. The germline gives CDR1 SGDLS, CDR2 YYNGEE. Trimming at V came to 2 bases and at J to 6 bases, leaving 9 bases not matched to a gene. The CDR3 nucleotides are TGTGCCAGCAGCGTTGAAGCGGGACTGCGGGATACGCAGTATTTT. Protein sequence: CASSVEAGLRDTQYF. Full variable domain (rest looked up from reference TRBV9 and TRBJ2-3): DSGVTQTPKHLITATGQRVTLRCSPRSGDLSVYWYQQSLDQGLQFLIQYYNGEERAKGNILERFSAQQFPDLHSELNLSSLELGDSALYFCASSVEAGLRDTQYFGPGTRLTVL.

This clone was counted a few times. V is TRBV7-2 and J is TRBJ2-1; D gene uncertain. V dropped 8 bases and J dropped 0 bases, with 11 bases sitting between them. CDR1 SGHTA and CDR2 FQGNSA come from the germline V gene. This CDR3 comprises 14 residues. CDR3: CASRGSVSYNEQFF. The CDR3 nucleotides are TGTGCCAGCCGCGGAAGCGTCTCCTACAATGAGCAGTTCTTC.

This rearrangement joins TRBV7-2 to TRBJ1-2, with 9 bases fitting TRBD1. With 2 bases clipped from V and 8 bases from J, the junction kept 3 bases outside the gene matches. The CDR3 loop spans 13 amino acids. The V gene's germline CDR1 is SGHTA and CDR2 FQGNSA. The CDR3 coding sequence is TGTGCCAGCAGCTTAAACAGGGGGCAGGGCTACACCTTC. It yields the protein CASSLNRGQGYTF.

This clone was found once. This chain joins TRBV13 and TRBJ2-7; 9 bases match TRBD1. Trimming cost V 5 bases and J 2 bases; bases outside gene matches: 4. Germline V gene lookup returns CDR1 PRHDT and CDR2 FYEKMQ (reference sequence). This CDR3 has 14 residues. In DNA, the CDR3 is TGTGCCAGCAGCCCTCGACAGGGGGCCTACGAGCAGTACTTC. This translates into CASSPRQGAYEQYF.

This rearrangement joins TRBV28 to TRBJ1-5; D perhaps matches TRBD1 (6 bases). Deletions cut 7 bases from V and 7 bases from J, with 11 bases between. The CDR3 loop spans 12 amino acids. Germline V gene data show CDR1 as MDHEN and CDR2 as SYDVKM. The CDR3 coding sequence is TGTGCCAGCAATGCAGGGGTGCAGCCCCAGCATTTT. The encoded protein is CASNAGVQPQHF.

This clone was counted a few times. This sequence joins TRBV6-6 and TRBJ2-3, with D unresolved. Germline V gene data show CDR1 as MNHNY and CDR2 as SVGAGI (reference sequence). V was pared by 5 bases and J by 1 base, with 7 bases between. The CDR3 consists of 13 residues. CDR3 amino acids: CASSGLGTDTQYF. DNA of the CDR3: TGTGCCAGCAGTGGTTTAGGCACAGATACGCAGTATTTT.

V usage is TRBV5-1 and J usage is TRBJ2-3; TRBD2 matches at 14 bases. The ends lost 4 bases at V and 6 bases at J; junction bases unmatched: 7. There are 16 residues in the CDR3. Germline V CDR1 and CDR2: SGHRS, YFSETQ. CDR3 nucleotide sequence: TGCGCCAGCAGCCCAGGGACTAGCGGGGGTGCCGATACGCAGTATTTT. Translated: CASSPGTSGGADTQYF.

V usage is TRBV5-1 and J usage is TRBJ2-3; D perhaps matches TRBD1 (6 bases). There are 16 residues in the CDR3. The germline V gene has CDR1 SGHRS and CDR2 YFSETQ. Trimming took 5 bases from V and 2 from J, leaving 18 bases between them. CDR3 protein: CASRVGNRVFTDTQYF. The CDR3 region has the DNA TGCGCCAGCAGGGTGGGAAACAGGGTTTTCACAGATACGCAGTATTTT.

The CDR3 nucleotides read TGTGCCACCAGTGCTGGACAGGGGGTTGCAAACTATGGCTACACCTTC. Translated, it gives CATSAGQGVANYGYTF. V and J are TRBV24-1 and TRBJ1-2, with TRBD1 matching 10 bases. The V gene's germline CDR1 is KGHDR and CDR2 SFDVKD. This CDR3 is built from 16 residues. V was pared by 5 bases and J by 2 bases, with 7 bases of the junction left unmatched.

CDR3 coding DNA: TGTGCTAGTGGCCCGGGGACAGGATACAATGAGCAGTTCTTC. This sequence encodes CASGPGTGYNEQFF. V is TRBV12-5 and J is TRBJ2-1; 8 nucleotides match TRBD1. In germline, CDR1 is LGHNT, CDR2 FRNRAP. This CDR3 spans 14 amino acids. V shed 6 bases and J 4 bases; nucleotides not matched to a gene: 5.

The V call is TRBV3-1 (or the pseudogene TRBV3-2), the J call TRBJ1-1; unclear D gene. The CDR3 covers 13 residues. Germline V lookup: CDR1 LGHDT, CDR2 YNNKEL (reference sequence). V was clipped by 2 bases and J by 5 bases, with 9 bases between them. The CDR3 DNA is TGTGCCAGCAGCCAATACGGTCAAACTGAAGCTTTCTTT. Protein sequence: CASSQYGQTEAFF.

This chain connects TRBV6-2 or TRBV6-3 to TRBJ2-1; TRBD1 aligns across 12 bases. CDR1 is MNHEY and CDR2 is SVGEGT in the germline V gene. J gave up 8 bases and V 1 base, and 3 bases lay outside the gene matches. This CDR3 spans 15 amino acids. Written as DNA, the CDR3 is TGTGCCAGCAGTTACTGGGACAGGGGGCTAGATGAGCAGTTCTTC. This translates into CASSYWDRGLDEQFF.

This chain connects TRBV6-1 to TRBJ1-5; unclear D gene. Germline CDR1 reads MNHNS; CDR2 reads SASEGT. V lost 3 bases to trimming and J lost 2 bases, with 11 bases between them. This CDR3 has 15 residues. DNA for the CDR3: TGTGCCAGCAGTGATCCCGCCGCGGGCAATCAGCCCCAGCATTTT. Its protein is CASSDPAAGNQPQHF.

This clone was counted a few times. The CDR3 nucleotides are TGTGCCAGCAGCTCCACCAGGGGGTTGAATCAGCCCCAGCATTTT. Its protein is CASSSTRGLNQPQHF. The chain couples TRBV7-2 to TRBJ1-5, with 7 nucleotides matching TRBD1. The CDR3 is made up of 15 amino acids. The germline CDR1 and CDR2 sequences are SGHTA and FQGNSA. J gave up 4 bases and V 4 bases, and 7 bases lay outside the gene matches.

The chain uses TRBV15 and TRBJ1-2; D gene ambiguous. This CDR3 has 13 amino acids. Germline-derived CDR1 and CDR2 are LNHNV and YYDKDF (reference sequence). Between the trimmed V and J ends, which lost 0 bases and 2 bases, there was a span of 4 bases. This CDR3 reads CATSRDENYGYTF. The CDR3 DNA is TGTGCCACCAGCAGAGATGAGAACTATGGCTACACCTTC.